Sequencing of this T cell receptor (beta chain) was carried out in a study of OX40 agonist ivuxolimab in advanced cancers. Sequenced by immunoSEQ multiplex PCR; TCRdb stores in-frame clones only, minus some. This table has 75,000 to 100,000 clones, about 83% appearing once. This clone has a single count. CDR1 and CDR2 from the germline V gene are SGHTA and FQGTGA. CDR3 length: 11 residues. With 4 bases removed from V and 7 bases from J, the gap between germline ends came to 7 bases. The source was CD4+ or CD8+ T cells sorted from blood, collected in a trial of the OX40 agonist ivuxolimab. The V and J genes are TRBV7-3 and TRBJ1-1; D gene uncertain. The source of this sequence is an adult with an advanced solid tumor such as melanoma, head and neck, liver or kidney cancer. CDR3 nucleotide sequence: TGTGCCAGCAGCTCCCGGGGTGAAGCTTTCTTT. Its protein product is CASSSRGEAFF.